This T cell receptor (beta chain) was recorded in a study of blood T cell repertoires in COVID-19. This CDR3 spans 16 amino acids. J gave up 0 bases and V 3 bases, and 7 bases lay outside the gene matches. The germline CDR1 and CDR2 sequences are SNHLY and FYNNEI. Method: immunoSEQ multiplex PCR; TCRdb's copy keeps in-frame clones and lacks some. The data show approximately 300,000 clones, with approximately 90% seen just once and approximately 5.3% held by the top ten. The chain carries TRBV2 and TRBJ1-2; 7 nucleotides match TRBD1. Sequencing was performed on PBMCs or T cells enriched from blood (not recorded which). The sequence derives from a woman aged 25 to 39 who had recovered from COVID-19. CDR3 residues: CASSEPRTGSNYGYTF. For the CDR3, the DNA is TGTGCCAGCAGTGAGCCGAGGACAGGTTCTAACTATGGCTACACCTTC.